A single sample is the source of the 15 T cell receptor beta chains below, sequenced in a study of T cells in Graves' hyperthyroidism and ophthalmopathy (dated by TCRdb to between 2018 and 2021). The library was obtained by multiplex PCR. This sample was sequenced with an Illumina HiSeq 2000. TCR beta CDR3 regions were amplified from RNA transcripts. A first-round RT-PCR of the TCR CDR3 used the HTBI primer set with the Qiagen OneStep RT-PCR kit. In-frame beta chains were kept once TCRdb had trimmed the public reads at Q25 with fastp and called clones with MiXCR. Every entry covers one CDR3 protein and lists the most common genes and DNA from its rows. The sample table holds fewer than 400,000 distinct CDR3 sequences, of which roughly 25% were seen once. More than 60% of the sample is taken by the ten largest. Sequenced input: blood. Every receptor here comes from a man aged 50 to 59 with Graves' hyperthyroidism.

The chain joins TRBV28 to TRBJ2-1, with TRBD1 matching 8 bases. Trimming at V came to 3 bases and at J to 4 bases, leaving 5 bases not matched to a gene. Germline V gives CDR1 MDHEN, CDR2 SYDVKM. The CDR3 has 15 residues. The DNA for the CDR3 is TGTGCCAGCAGTTTCCGGACAGGGAGGTACAATGAGCAGTTCTTC. It codes for CASSFRTGRYNEQFF.

This clonotype turned up a few times. The genes are TRBV30 and TRBJ2-7, with 9 bases that match TRBD1. CDR1 and CDR2 (germline): GTSNPN, SVGIG (reference sequence). Trimming took 3 bases from V and 4 from J; bases not matched to a gene: 10. The CDR3 covers 15 residues. The CDR3, as DNA: TGTGCCTGGAGGGCGACAGGGGGACTCAGTTACGAGCAGTACTTC. Its protein is CAWRATGGLSYEQYF. Complete variable domain (other parts from reference TRBV30 and TRBJ2-7): SQTIHQWPATLVQPVGSPLSLECTVEGTSNPNLYWYRQAAGRGLQLLFYSVGIGQISSEVPQNLSASRPQDRQFILSSKKLLLSDSGFYLCAWRATGGLSYEQYFGPGTRLTVT.

This clonotype was recorded a few times. The chain recombines TRBV29-1 with TRBJ2-3; D may correspond to TRBD1 or TRBD2 (5 bases each). The germline V gene encodes CDR1 SQVTM and CDR2 ANQGSEA. The CDR3 covers 13 residues. V was clipped by 4 bases and J by 0 bases, with 8 bases between them. As DNA, the CDR3 is TGCAGCGTTGCCGGGGCTAGCACAGATACGCAGTATTTT. It encodes CSVAGASTDTQYF.

The chain links TRBV12-3 or TRBV12-4 to TRBJ1-1; D gene unclear. The CDR3 covers 13 residues. With 2 bases removed from V and 4 bases from J, the gap between germline ends came to 8 bases. CDR3 region: CASSLSPGTEAFF. The CDR3 DNA is TGTGCCAGCAGTTTATCCCCCGGCACTGAAGCTTTCTTT.

The chain links TRBV15 to TRBJ1-2, with D unclear. In germline, CDR1 is LNHNV, CDR2 YYDKDF (reference sequence). The germline V and J ends were trimmed by 0 bases and 7 bases, with 6 bases remaining between them. There are 12 residues in the CDR3. CDR3 region: CATSRDRGGYTF. The CDR3 nucleotides read TGTGCCACCAGCAGAGATCGGGGTGGCTACACCTTC. The complete variable domain, with remaining parts taken from reference TRBV15 and TRBJ1-2, reads DAMVIQNPRYQVTQFGKPVTLSCSQTLNHNVMYWYQQKSSQAPKLLFHYYDKDFNNEADTPDNFQSRRPNTSFCFLDIRSPGLGDTAMYLCATSRDRGGYTFGSGTRLTVV.

The rearrangement links TRBV18 to TRBJ2-7; 16 positions agree with TRBD2. Looked up from germline, CDR1 is KGHSH and CDR2 is LQKENI. V lost 2 bases and J lost 7; bases outside the gene matches: 2. The CDR3 spans 15 residues. CDR3 in DNA: TGTGCCAGCTCACCATCGGGACTAGCGGGAGGGGAGCAGTACTTC. Its protein product is CASSPSGLAGGEQYF.

Many counts were recorded for this clonotype. This chain uses TRBV30 with TRBJ2-7; TRBD1 agrees at 8 bases. The germline CDR1 and CDR2 sequences are GTSNPN and SVGIG (reference sequence). This CDR3 is built from 11 residues. The V gene end was trimmed by 8 bases and the J gene end by 4 bases; junction bases not matched to a gene: 4. The CDR3 DNA reads TGTGCCCTAGACAGGGGATACGAGCAGTACTTC. Translating it yields CALDRGYEQYF.

The chain joins TRBV20-1 to TRBJ2-1, with 9 bases fitting TRBD2. The CDR3 has 14 residues. Germline V gene data show CDR1 as DFQATT and CDR2 as SNEGSKA (reference sequence). V lost 3 bases, J lost 5 bases, and 5 bases stayed unmatched. The CDR3 here is CSASSTSGNNEQFF. CDR3 DNA sequence: TGCAGTGCTAGCTCGACTAGCGGCAACAATGAGCAGTTCTTC.

This clonotype showed up just a few times. This rearrangement joins TRBV2 to TRBJ2-5; tentatively, D is TRBD1 or TRBD2 (5 bases each). The CDR3 covers 13 residues. Germline loops: CDR1 SNHLY, CDR2 FYNNEI. Trimming removed 11 bases at V and 6 bases at J, with 19 bases between. CDR3 bases: TGTGCCGGGGGTTTTCACCCTCGGCAGACCCAGTACTTC. It yields the protein CAGGFHPRQTQYF.

This clonotype occurred a few times. This rearrangement joins TRBV13 to TRBJ1-5; TRBD1 might be the D (5 bases). Per the germline V gene, CDR1 is PRHDT and CDR2 is FYEKMQ (reference sequence). The ends were cut back, 5 bases at V and 4 bases at J, with 12 bases in the middle. The CDR3 length is 14 residues. CDR3 nucleotide sequence: TGTGCCAGCAGCCTCCGGGACGGGAATCAGCCCCAGCATTTT. Translated, it gives CASSLRDGNQPQHF.

This clonotype was seen repeatedly, ten times or more. The chain recombines TRBV5-1 with TRBJ1-1; the D is unclear. Trimming left V 3 bases short and J 2 bases short, with 8 bases between. The V gene's germline CDR1 is SGHRS and CDR2 YFSETQ. This CDR3 region has 13 residues. CDR3 loop: CASSSAGNTEAFF. The CDR3 coding sequence is TGCGCCAGCAGCTCAGCCGGAAACACTGAAGCTTTCTTT.

This chain joins TRBV7-3 and TRBJ2-1; 10 bases are shared with TRBD2. V lost 5 bases to trimming and J lost 6 bases; unmatched junction nucleotides: 7. Germline CDR1 reads SGHTA; CDR2 reads FQGTGA. This CDR3 has 15 amino acids. The CDR3 is CASSPQGLASNEQFF. The CDR3 DNA is TGTGCCAGCAGCCCCCAGGGACTAGCGAGCAATGAGCAGTTCTTC.

CDR3 in amino acids: CASTDNTGLGTEAFF. For the CDR3, the DNA is TGTGCCAGCACCGATAACACAGGGCTAGGGACTGAAGCTTTCTTT. The chain carries TRBV28 and TRBJ1-1, with D possibly being TRBD1 (6 bases). The CDR3 contains 15 residues. In germline, CDR1 is MDHEN, CDR2 SYDVKM. V was shortened by 7 bases and J by 5 bases, with 20 bases between the two germline ends.

CDR3 sequence reads: CASRIPGTGELFF. Written as DNA, the CDR3 is TGCGCCAGCAGGATCCCGGGCACCGGGGAGCTGTTTTTT. This rearrangement joins TRBV5-1 to TRBJ2-2; D gene unclear. The CDR3 contains 13 residues. In germline, CDR1 is SGHRS, CDR2 YFSETQ. V lost 5 bases and J lost 4, with 9 bases in between.

The chain couples TRBV28 to TRBJ2-1; tentatively, D is TRBD1 or TRBD2 (6 bases each). The V gene's germline CDR1 is MDHEN and CDR2 SYDVKM. The CDR3 totals 17 residues. Deletions cut 2 bases from V and 2 bases from J, with 16 bases between. CDR3 residues: CASSLPRGRLPYNEQFF. For the CDR3, the DNA is TGTGCCAGCAGTTTACCCCGGGGGCGGTTACCCTACAATGAGCAGTTCTTC.